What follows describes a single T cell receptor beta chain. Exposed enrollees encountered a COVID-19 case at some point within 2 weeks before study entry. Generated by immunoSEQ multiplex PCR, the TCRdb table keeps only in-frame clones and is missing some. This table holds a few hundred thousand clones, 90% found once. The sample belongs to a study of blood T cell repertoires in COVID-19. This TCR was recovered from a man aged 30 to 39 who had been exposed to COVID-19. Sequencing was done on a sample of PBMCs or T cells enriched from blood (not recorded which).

The CDR3 spells CASSFQGPGTEAFF. Here the CDR3 DNA reads TGTGCCAGCAGCTTCCAGGGTCCGGGTACTGAAGCTTTCTTT. The chain carries TRBV13 and TRBJ1-1, with D maybe TRBD1 (5 bases). CDR1 and CDR2 from the germline V gene are PRHDT and FYEKMQ (reference sequence). The CDR3 sequence is 14 residues long. V was clipped by 3 bases and J by 5 bases, with 13 bases between them.